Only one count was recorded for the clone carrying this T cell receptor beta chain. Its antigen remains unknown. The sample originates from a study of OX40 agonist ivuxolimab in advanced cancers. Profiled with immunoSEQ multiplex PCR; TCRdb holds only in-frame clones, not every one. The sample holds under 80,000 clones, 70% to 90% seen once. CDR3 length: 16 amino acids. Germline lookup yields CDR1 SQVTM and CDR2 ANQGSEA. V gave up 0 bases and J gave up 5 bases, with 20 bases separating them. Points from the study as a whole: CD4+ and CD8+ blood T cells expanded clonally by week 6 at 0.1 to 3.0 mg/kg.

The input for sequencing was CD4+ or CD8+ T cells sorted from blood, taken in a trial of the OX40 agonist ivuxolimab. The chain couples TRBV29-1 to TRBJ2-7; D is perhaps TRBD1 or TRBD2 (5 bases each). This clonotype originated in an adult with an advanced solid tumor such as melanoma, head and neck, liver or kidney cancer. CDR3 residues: CSVEDSGTAPFHEQYF. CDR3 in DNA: TGCAGCGTTGAAGATTCAGGGACGGCCCCCTTCCACGAGCAGTACTTC.